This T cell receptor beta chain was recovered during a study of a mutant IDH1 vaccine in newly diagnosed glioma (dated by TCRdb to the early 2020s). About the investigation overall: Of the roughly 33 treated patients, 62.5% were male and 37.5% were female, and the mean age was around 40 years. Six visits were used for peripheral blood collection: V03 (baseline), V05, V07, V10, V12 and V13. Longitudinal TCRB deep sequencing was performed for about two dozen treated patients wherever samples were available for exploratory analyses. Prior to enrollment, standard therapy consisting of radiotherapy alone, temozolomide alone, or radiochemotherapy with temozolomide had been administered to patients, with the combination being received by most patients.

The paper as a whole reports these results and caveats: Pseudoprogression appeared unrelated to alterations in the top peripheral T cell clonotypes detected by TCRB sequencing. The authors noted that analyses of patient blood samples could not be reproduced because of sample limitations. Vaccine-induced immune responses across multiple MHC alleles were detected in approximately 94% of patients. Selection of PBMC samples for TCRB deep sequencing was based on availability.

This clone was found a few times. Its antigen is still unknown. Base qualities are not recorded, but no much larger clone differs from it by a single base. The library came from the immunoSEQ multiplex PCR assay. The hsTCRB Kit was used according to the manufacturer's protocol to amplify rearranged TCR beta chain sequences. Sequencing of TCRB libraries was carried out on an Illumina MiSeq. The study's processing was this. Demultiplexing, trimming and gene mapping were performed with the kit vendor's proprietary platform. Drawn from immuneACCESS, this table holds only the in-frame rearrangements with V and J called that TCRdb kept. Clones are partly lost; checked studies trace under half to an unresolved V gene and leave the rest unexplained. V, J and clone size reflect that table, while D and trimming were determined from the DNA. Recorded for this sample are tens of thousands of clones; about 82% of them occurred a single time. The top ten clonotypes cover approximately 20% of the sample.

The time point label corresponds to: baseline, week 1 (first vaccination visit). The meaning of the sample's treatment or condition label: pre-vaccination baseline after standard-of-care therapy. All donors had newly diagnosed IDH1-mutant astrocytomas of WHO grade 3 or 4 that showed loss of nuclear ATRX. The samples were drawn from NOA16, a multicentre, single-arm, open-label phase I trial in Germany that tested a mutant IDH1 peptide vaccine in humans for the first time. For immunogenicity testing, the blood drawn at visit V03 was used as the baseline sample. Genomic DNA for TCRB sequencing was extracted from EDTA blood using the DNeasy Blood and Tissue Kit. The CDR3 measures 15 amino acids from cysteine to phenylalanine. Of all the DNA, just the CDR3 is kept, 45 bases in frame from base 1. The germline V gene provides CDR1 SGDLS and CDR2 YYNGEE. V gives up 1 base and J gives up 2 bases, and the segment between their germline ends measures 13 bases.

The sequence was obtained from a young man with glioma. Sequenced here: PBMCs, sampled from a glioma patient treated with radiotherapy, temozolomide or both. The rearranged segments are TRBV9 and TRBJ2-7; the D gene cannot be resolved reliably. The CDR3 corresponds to CASSVLPDVPYEQYF. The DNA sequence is TGTGCCAGCAGCGTACTCCCCGACGTACCCTACGAGCAGTACTTC.